The following is a T cell receptor beta chain sequence with its context. Antigen unknown. A multiplex PCR was run with 60 Vbeta primers and 13 Jbeta primers. Assay used: immunoSEQ multiplex PCR; TCRdb lists only in-frame clones, some missing. Of approximately 150,000 clones in the sample, under 70% were seen once. The sample originates from a study of cytomegalovirus exposure and HLA in healthy donors. For the study at large: When fewer than 400 donors were genotyped, more than 70% of them were found to fall in the Caucasian-associated ancestry cluster. Study findings and constraints: In a later analysis, the majority of CMV-associated beta chains seemingly showed HLA restriction.

The sequence was obtained from a woman aged 55-75 years in good health and CMV-seronegative. Sequences were obtained from PBMCs.

The CDR3 reads CSVEKTGFVYEQFF. The CDR3, as DNA: TGCAGCGTTGAAAAGACAGGGTTTGTCTATGAGCAGTTCTTC. The gene calls are TRBV29-1 and TRBJ2-1, with 7 bases aligning to TRBD1. The V and J ends lost 2 bases and 8 bases, in that order; junction bases with no gene match: 9. The CDR3 loop spans 14 amino acids. CDR1 SQVTM and CDR2 ANQGSEA come from the germline V gene.